This T cell receptor beta chain was sequenced during a study of beta chain features in type 1 diabetes. Expressed TCRB transcripts were sequenced because the isolated RNA had all been reverse transcribed beforehand. The method was immunoSEQ multiplex PCR; TCRdb's version includes in-frame clones alone and lacks a portion of them. Altogether 450,000 or so clones are present, roughly an eighth being singletons, with the ten largest covering approximately 0.045%. V lost 3 bases, J lost 2 bases, and 13 bases lay in between. Germline V gene lookup returns CDR1 LNHNV and CDR2 YYDKDF (reference sequence). CDR3 length: 15 amino acids.

The chain uses TRBV15 and TRBJ1-1; D perhaps matches TRBD1 (5 bases). The TCR sequence derives from a woman aged 18-35 years in good health. Sample: naive CD4+ T cells from blood. The CDR3 spells CATSSGPGLNTEAFF. CDR3 sequence (DNA): TGTGCCACCAGCAGTGGGCCGGGACTCAACACTGAAGCTTTCTTT.